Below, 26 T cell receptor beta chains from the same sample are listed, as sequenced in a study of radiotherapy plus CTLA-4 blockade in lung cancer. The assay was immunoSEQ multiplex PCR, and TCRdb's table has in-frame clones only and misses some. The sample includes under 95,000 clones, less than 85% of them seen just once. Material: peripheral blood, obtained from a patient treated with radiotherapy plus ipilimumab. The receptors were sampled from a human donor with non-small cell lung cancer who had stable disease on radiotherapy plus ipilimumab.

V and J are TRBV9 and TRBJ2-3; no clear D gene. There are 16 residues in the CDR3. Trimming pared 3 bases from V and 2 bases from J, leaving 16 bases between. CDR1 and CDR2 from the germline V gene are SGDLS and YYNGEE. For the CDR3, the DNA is TGTGCCAGCAGCGGAATCGGGTCCCAGATCACAGATACGCAGTATTTT. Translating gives CASSGIGSQITDTQYF.

The CDR3, as DNA: TGCGCCAGCAGCTTGGGCGGGTCCCCCGGGGAGCTGTTTTTT. The encoded protein is CASSLGGSPGELFF. The rearrangement links TRBV5-1 to TRBJ2-2; perhaps TRBD2 as D (5 bases). Germline V CDR1 and CDR2: SGHRS, YFSETQ. Trimming shortened V by 0 bases and J by 6 bases, and 9 bases separated the two germline ends. There are 14 residues in the CDR3.

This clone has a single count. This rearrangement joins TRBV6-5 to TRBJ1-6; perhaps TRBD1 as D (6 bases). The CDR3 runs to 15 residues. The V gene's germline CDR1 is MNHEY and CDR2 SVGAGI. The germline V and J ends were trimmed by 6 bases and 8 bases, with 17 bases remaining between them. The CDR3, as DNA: TGTGCCAGCAGCCTCCGGCAGGGGCAGTATTCACCCCTCCACTTT. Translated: CASSLRQGQYSPLHF.

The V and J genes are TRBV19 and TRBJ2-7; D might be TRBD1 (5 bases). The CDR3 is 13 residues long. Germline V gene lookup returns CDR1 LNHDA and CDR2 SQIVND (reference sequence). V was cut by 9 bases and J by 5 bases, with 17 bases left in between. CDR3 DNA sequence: TGTGCCAGCTCAGGAAGGGGTAGAGACGAGCAGTACTTC. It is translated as CASSGRGRDEQYF.

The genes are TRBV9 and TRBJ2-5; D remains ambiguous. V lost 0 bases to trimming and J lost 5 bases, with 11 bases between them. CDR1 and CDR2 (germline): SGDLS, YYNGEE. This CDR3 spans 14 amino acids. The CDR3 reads CASSVAVEWETQYF. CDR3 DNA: TGTGCCAGCAGCGTAGCTGTGGAATGGGAGACCCAGTACTTC.

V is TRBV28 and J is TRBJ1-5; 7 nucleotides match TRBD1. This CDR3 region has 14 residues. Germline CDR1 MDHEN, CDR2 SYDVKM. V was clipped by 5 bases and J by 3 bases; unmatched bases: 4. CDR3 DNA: TGTGCCAGCAGTCAGACAGGGCCCAATCAGCCCCAGCATTTT. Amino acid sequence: CASSQTGPNQPQHF.

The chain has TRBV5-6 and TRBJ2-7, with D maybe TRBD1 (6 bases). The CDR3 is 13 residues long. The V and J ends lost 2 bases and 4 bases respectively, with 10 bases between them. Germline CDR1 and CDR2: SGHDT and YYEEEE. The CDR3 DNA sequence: TGTGCCAGCAGCTTAGGGGGATTTTACGAGCAGTACTTC. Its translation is CASSLGGFYEQYF.

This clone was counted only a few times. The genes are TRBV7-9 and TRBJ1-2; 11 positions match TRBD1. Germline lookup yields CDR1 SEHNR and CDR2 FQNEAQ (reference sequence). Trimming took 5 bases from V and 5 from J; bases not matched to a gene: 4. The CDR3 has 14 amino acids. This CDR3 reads CASSPGQGAYGYTF. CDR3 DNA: TGTGCCAGCAGCCCCGGACAGGGGGCTTATGGCTACACCTTC.

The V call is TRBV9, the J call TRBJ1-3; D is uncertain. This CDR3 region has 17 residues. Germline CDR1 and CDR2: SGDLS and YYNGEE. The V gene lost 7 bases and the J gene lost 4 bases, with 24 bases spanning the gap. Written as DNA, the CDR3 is TGTGCCAGCTCTCTGGCGGGCGGGCTGCCTCGAGGAAACACCATATATTTT. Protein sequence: CASSLAGGLPRGNTIYF.

For the CDR3, the DNA is TGTGCCAGCAGTGGACAGGGCCGGACTGAAGCTTTCTTT. Protein sequence: CASSGQGRTEAFF. This chain links TRBV25-1 with TRBJ1-1; 7 nucleotides match TRBD1. Trimming cost V 4 bases and J 5 bases; bases outside gene matches: 4. Germline V gene lookup returns CDR1 MGHDK and CDR2 SYGVNS. There are 13 residues in the CDR3.

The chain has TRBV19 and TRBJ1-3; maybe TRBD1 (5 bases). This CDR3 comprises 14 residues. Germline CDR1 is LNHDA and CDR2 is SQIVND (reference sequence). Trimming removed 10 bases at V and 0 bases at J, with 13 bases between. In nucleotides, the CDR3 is TGTGCCACCCAGGGACTTAGCTCTGGAAACACCATATATTTT. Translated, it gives CATQGLSSGNTIYF.

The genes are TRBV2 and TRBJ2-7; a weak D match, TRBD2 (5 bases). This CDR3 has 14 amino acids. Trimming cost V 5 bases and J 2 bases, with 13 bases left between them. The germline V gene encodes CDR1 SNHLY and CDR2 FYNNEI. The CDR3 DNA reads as TGTGCCAGCAGTAGGTGGACTGAGACCTACGAGCAGTACTTC. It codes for CASSRWTETYEQYF.

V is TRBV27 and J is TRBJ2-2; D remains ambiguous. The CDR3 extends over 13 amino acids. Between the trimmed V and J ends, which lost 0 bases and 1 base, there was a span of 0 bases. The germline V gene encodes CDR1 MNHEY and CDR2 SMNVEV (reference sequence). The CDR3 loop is CASSLSNTGELFF. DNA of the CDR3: TGTGCCAGCAGTTTATCGAACACCGGGGAGCTGTTTTTT.

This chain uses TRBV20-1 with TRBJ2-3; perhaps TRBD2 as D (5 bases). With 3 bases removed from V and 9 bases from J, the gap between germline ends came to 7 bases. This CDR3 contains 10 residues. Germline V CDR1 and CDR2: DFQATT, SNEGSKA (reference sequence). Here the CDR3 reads CSASGSTQYF. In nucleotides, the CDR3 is TGCAGTGCTAGTGGGAGCACGCAGTATTTT.

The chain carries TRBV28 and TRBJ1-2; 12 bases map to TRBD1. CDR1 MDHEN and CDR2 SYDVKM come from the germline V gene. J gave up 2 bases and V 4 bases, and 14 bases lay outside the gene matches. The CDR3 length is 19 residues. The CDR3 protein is CASSSSWGTGGESNYGYTF. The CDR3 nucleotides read TGTGCCAGCAGTTCCTCTTGGGGGACAGGGGGCGAATCCAACTATGGCTACACCTTC.

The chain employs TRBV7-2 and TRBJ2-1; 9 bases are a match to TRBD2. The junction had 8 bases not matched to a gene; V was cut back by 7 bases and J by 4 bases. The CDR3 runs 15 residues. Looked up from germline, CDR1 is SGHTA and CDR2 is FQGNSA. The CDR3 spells CASIPLAGQYNEQFF. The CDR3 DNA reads TGTGCCAGCATCCCCCTAGCGGGGCAGTACAATGAGCAGTTCTTC.

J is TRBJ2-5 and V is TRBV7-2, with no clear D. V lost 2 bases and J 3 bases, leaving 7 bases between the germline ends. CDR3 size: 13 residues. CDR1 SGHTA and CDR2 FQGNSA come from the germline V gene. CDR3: CASSLSPKETQYF. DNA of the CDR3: TGTGCCAGCAGCTTAAGTCCGAAAGAGACCCAGTACTTC.

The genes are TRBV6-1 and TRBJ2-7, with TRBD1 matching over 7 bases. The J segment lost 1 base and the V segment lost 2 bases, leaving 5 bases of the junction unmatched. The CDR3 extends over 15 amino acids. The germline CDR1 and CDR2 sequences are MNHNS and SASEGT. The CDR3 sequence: CASSESSGGSYEQYF. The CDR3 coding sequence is TGTGCCAGCAGTGAAAGCTCAGGGGGATCCTACGAGCAGTACTTC.

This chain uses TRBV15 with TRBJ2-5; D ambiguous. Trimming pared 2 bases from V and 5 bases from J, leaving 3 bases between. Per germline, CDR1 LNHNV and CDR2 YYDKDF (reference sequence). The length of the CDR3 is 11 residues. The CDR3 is CATSRTETQYF. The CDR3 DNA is TGTGCCACCAGCAGAACGGAGACCCAGTACTTC. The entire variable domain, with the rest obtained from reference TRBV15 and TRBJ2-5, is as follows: DAMVIQNPRYQVTQFGKPVTLSCSQTLNHNVMYWYQQKSSQAPKLLFHYYDKDFNNEADTPDNFQSRRPNTSFCFLDIRSPGLGDTAMYLCATSRTETQYFGPGTRLLVL.

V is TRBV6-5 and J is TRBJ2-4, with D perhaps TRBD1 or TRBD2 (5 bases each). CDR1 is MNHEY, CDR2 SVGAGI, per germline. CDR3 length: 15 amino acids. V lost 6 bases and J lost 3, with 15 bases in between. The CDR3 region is CASSFQGTGKNIQYF. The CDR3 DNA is TGTGCCAGCAGCTTTCAAGGGACGGGCAAAAACATTCAGTACTTC.

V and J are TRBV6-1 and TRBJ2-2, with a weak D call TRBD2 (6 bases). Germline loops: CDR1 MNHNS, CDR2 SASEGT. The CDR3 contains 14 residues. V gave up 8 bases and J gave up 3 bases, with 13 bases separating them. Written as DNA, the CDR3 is TGTGCCAGCTTTGAGGGGAGGTACACCGGGGAGCTGTTTTTT. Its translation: CASFEGRYTGELFF.

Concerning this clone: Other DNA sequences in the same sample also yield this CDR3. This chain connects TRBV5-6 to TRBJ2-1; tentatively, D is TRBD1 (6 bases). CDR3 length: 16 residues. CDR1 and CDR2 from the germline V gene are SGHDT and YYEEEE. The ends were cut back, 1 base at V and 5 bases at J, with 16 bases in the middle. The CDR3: CASSLFLGAMNNEQFF. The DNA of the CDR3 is TGTGCCAGCAGCTTGTTTCTGGGGGCTATGAACAATGAGCAGTTCTTC.

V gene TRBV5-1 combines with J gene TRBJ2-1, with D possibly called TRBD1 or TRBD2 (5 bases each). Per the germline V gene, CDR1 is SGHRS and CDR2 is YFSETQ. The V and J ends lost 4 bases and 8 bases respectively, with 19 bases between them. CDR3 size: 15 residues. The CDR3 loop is CASSPSRRDGDEQFF. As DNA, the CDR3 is TGCGCCAGCAGCCCCTCGAGACGGGACGGGGATGAGCAGTTCTTC.

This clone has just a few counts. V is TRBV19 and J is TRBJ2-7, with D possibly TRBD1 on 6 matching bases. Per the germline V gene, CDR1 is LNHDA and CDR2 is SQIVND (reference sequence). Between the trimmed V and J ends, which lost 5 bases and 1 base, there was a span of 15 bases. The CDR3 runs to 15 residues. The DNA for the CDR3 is TGTGCCAGTAGTGACACAGGGAGTCCGTCCTACGAGCAGTACTTC. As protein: CASSDTGSPSYEQYF.

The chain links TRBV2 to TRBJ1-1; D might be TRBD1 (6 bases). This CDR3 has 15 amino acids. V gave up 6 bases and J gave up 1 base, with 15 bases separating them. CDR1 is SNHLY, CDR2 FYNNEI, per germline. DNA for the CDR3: TGTGCCAGCAGGGAGCGAGGGGGGGAGAACACTGAAGCTTTCTTT. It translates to CASRERGGENTEAFF.

The CDR3 sequence: CASSWGTYNQPQHF. The CDR3 DNA follows: TGTGCCAGCAGCTGGGGGACCTATAATCAGCCCCAGCATTTT. The chain has TRBV5-5 and TRBJ1-5; D perhaps matches TRBD1 (5 bases). V was pared by 3 bases and J by 4 bases, with 11 bases between. The V gene's germline CDR1 is SGHKS and CDR2 YYEKEE (reference sequence). This CDR3 is 14 amino acids long.